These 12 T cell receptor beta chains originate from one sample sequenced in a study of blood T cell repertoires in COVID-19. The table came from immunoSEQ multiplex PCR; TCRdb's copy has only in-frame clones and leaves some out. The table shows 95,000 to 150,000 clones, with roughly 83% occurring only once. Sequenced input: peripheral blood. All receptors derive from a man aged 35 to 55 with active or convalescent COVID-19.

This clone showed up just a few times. Here the CDR3 DNA reads TGTGCCAGCAGCGAAAGACTAGCGGGAGGGACAGATACGCAGTATTTT. This sequence encodes CASSERLAGGTDTQYF. The chain has TRBV9 and TRBJ2-3, with 14 bases identical to TRBD2. J gave up 3 bases and V 3 bases, and 3 bases lay outside the gene matches. Germline V gene data show CDR1 as SGDLS and CDR2 as YYNGEE. CDR3 size: 16 residues.

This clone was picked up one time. This chain's CDR3 is CATSDYSGGALEQFF. The CDR3 DNA reads as TGTGCCACCAGTGATTATAGCGGGGGGGCTCTAGAGCAGTTCTTC. The gene calls are TRBV24-1 and TRBJ2-1; 11 bases are shared with TRBD2. CDR1 KGHDR and CDR2 SFDVKD come from the germline V gene. The ends lost 2 bases at V and 10 bases at J; junction bases unmatched: 6. This CDR3 spans 15 amino acids.

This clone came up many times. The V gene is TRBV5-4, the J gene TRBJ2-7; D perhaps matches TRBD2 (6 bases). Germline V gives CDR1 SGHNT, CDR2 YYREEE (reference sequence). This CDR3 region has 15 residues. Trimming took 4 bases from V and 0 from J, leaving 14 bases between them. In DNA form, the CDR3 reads TGTGCCAGCAGCAAGGGACTTTCTAGCTCCTACGAGCAGTACTTC. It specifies CASSKGLSSSYEQYF.

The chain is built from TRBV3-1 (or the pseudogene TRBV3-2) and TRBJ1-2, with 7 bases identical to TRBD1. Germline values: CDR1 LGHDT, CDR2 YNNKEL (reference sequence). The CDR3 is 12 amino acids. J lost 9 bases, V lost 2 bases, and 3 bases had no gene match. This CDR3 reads CASSQRGGRYTF. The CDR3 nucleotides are TGTGCCAGCAGCCAACGAGGGGGCCGCTACACCTTC.

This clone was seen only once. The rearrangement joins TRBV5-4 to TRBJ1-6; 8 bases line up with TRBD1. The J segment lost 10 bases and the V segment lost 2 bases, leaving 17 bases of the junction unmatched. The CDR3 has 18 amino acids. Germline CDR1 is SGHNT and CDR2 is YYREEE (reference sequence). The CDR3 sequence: CASSFGTGGQVVNSPLHF. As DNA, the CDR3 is TGTGCCAGCAGCTTCGGGACAGGCGGACAGGTGGTGAACTCACCCCTCCACTTT.

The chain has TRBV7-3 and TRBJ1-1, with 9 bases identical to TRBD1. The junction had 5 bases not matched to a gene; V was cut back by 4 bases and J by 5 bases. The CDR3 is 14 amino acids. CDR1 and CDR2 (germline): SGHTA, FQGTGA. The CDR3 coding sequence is TGTGCCAGCAGCTCCACAGGGGGCTGGACTGAAGCTTTCTTT. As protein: CASSSTGGWTEAFF.

The CDR3 DNA is TGCGCCAGCAGCCAGACCGGGACAGGGACTGAAGCTTTCTTT. It specifies CASSQTGTGTEAFF. J is TRBJ1-1 and V is TRBV5-1; 9 nucleotides agree with TRBD1. CDR1 is SGHRS and CDR2 is YFSETQ in the germline V gene. The CDR3 runs to 14 residues. With 4 bases clipped from V and 5 bases from J, the junction kept 6 bases outside the gene matches.

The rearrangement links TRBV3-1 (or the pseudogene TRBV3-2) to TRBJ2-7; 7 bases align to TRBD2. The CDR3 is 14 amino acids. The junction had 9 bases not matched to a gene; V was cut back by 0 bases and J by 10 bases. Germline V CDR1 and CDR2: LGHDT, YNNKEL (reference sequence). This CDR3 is CASSQDQAAGVQYF. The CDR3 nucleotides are TGTGCCAGCAGCCAAGATCAGGCCGCGGGGGTCCAGTACTTC.

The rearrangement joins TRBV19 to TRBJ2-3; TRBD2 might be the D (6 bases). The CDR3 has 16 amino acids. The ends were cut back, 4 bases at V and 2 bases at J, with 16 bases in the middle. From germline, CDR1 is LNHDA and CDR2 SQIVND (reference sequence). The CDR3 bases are TGTGCCAGTAGTAAAACCCCGGGAGCGGTCACAGATACGCAGTATTTT. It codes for CASSKTPGAVTDTQYF.

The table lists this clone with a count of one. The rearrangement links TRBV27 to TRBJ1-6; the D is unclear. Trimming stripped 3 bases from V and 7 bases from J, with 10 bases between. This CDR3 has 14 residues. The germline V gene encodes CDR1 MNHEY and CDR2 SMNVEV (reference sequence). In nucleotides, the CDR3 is TGTGCCAGCAGTTTCGGGGTAGAGAATTCACCCCTCCACTTT. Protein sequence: CASSFGVENSPLHF.

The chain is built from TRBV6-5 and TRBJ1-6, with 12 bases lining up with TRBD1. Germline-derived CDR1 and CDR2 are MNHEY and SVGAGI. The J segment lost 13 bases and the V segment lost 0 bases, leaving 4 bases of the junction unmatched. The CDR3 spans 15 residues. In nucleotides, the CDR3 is TGTGCCAGCAGTTACTCAGGGACAGGGGGCTTTCCCCTCCACTTT. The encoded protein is CASSYSGTGGFPLHF.

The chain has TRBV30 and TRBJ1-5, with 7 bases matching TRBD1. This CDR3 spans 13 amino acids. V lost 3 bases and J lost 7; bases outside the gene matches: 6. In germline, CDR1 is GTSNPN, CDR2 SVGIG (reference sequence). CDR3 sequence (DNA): TGTGCCTGGAGCTCGACAGGGAACCAGCCCCAGCATTTT. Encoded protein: CAWSSTGNQPQHF.